A single TCR beta chain is shown here with its context. TEMRA cells were FACS-enriched and CD8+ and CD4+ T cells negatively isolated. The RNA input was roughly 0.45 to 1 ug, and it was reverse transcribed with random hexamers. A multiplex approach, immunoSEQ multiplex PCR, amplified TCR beta CDR3 across 54 Vbeta and 13 Jbeta. TCRdb re-called the immunoSEQ multiplex PCR reads with MiXCR, one entry per CDR3 protein. This sample has hundreds of thousands of distinct CDR3 sequences, with approximately 94% found just once. Between the trimmed V and J ends, which lost 3 bases and 6 bases, there was a span of 11 bases. The V gene's germline CDR1 is DFQATT and CDR2 SNEGSKA (reference sequence). The CDR3 is made up of 12 amino acids. The entry originates in a study of CD8 T cells in Susac syndrome. The overall study: Sequenced Susac syndrome patients included five or six with clinically active disease and 8 or 9 in remission. Blood was drawn from Susac syndrome patients while they were therapy-naive, on corticosteroids, or on intravenous immunoglobulin alone.

The sequence was obtained from a human donor with Susac syndrome. Material: CD4+ T cells from PBMCs. The V gene is TRBV20-1, the J gene TRBJ1-2, with D unresolved. CDR3 protein: CSASGGGNGYTF. DNA of the CDR3: TGCAGTGCTAGCGGCGGAGGGAATGGCTACACCTTC.